The 18 T cell receptor beta chains below come from one sample, sequenced in a study of a mutant IDH1 vaccine in newly diagnosed glioma (dated by TCRdb to 2020 to 2023). This sample's time point label indicates: baseline, week 1 (first vaccination visit). Sample treatment or condition, as interpreted from the label and publication: pre-vaccination baseline after standard-of-care therapy. Library method: the immunoSEQ multiplex PCR assay. Sourced from immuneACCESS, this table was stored by TCRdb with only in-frame sequences that have V and J called. A share of the clones is absent; for the studies checked, an unresolved V gene accounts for under half, and the remainder has no known explanation. A total of about 92,000 clones appear in this sample, about four fifths of them only once. 7.5% of the sample lies in the top ten. Specimen: PBMCs, collected from a glioma patient treated with radiotherapy, temozolomide or both. The receptors shown here come from a man in his forties with glioma.

CDR3 protein: CASSRGTGAGYEQYF. The CDR3 DNA sequence: TGTGCCAGCAGCCGAGGGACGGGGGCTGGCTACGAGCAGTACTTC. The chain has TRBV7-2 and TRBJ2-7; D may match TRBD1 or TRBD2 (6 bases each). Germline CDR1 SGHTA, CDR2 FQGNSA. The CDR3 is 15 amino acids. V was clipped by 5 bases and J by 3 bases, with 17 bases between them.

The sample holds one count of this clone. The chain recombines TRBV5-1 with TRBJ2-1; no firm D call. Germline CDR1 is SGHRS and CDR2 is YFSETQ. This CDR3 contains 13 residues. V was pared by 4 bases and J by 11 bases, with 16 bases between. CDR3 DNA: TGCGCCAGCAGCCCTTTCGTTGGCGCCCAGCAGTTCTTC. The encoded protein is CASSPFVGAQQFF.

The CDR3 DNA follows: TGTGCCTGGAGTCACACTGGTCCCTCCGAGCAGTACTTC. It translates to CAWSHTGPSEQYF. This chain links TRBV30 with TRBJ2-7; D not resolved. V lost 2 bases, J lost 6 bases, and 14 bases lay in between. This CDR3 has 13 amino acids. Looked up from germline, CDR1 is GTSNPN and CDR2 is SVGIG (reference sequence).

This chain uses TRBV7-8 with TRBJ2-1; 8 bases fit TRBD1. The trim removed 7 bases at V and 11 bases at J, leaving 19 bases unmatched. Germline CDR1 reads SGHVS; CDR2 reads FQNEAQ. The CDR3 runs to 16 residues. This chain's CDR3 is CASKRVQGALGGQQFF. The DNA for the CDR3 is TGTGCCAGCAAGAGGGTGCAGGGGGCGCTCGGCGGTCAGCAGTTCTTC.

V is TRBV5-6 and J is TRBJ2-2; the match to TRBD1 covers 9 bases. J gave up 5 bases and V 3 bases, and 11 bases lay outside the gene matches. The CDR3 covers 17 residues. CDR1 is SGHDT, CDR2 YYEEEE, per germline. The CDR3 protein is CASSSAGTGPRTGELFF. The CDR3 bases are TGTGCCAGCAGCTCGGCCGGGACAGGGCCGAGGACCGGGGAGCTGTTTTTT.

V and J are TRBV15 and TRBJ2-3, with 10 bases aligning to TRBD2. CDR3 size: 23 residues. V trimming: 5 bases; J trimming: 3 bases; junction bases outside the gene matches: 29. Germline V gene sequence: CDR1 LNHNV, CDR2 YYDKDF (reference sequence). CDR3 protein: CATSPRGLAPGGGRDVYTDTQYF. The CDR3 DNA follows: TGTGCCACCAGCCCAAGGGGACTAGCGCCAGGAGGAGGGAGGGACGTATATACAGATACGCAGTATTTT.

As DNA, the CDR3 is TGTGCCAGCAGTGAAGGACAATTTAGCTCCTACGAGCAGTACTTC. It codes for CASSEGQFSSYEQYF. This chain joins TRBV2 and TRBJ2-7; D is ambiguous. Germline CDR1 SNHLY, CDR2 FYNNEI. V lost 1 base and J 0 bases, leaving 10 bases between the germline ends. This CDR3 is 15 amino acids long. Filled out from reference TRBV2 and TRBJ2-7, the complete variable domain reads EPEVTQTPSHQVTQMGQEVILRCVPISNHLYFYWYRQILGQKVEFLVSFYNNEISEKSEIFDDQFSVERPDGSNFTLKIRSTKLEDSAMYFCASSEGQFSSYEQYFGPGTRLTVT.

The rearrangement uses TRBV11-3 and TRBJ2-5; D gene ambiguous. Germline V CDR1 and CDR2: SGHNT, YENEEA. V was shortened by 1 base and J by 1 base, with 10 bases between the two germline ends. The CDR3 has 15 amino acids. DNA for the CDR3: TGTGCCAGCAGCTTAGGGTGGCACAGCCAAGAGACCCAGTACTTC. It codes for CASSLGWHSQETQYF.

The chain recombines TRBV7-6 with TRBJ1-1; D not certain. Germline V CDR1 and CDR2: SGHVS, FNYEAQ. The V end lost 1 base, the J end lost 4 bases, and 10 bases lay between the germline ends. The CDR3 extends over 14 amino acids. For the CDR3, the DNA is TGTGCCAGCAGCTTAGAGGCGGGGAGCACTGAAGCTTTCTTT. This sequence encodes CASSLEAGSTEAFF.

This chain links TRBV4-3 with TRBJ1-2; 8 bases are a match to TRBD1. The CDR3 totals 16 residues. The V and J ends lost 0 bases and 7 bases, in that order; junction bases with no gene match: 10. The germline V gene encodes CDR1 LGHNA and CDR2 YSLEER. DNA for the CDR3: TGCGCCAGCAGCCAAGATGAAGCGGCAGGGGGCTCTGGCTACACCTTC. Translating gives CASSQDEAAGGSGYTF.

V usage is TRBV19 and J usage is TRBJ1-5; 9 bases are a match to TRBD1. V was clipped by 10 bases and J by 3 bases; unmatched bases: 10. CDR1 and CDR2 (germline): LNHDA, SQIVND (reference sequence). This CDR3 is 15 amino acids long. CDR3 bases: TGTGCCACCACCGTGGGACAGGGTAACAATCAGCCCCAGCATTTT. Amino acid sequence: CATTVGQGNNQPQHF.

This rearrangement joins TRBV4-2 to TRBJ2-7; D not certain. Germline V gene lookup returns CDR1 LGHNA and CDR2 YNFKEQ. There are 12 residues in the CDR3. V was trimmed by 0 bases and J by 6 bases, leaving 6 bases between them. CDR3 in DNA: TGTGCCAGCAGCCAAGACCCCCTCGAGCAGTACTTC. Translated: CASSQDPLEQYF.

The V gene is TRBV6-5, the J gene TRBJ1-1, with 7 bases matching TRBD1. In germline, CDR1 is MNHEY, CDR2 SVGAGI. This CDR3 has 15 residues. J gave up 9 bases and V 6 bases, and 16 bases lay outside the gene matches. CDR3 protein: CASSRRWGQQGKAFF. The CDR3 DNA is TGTGCCAGCAGCCGGCGGTGGGGGCAACAGGGGAAAGCTTTCTTT.

The CDR3 nucleotides are TGTGCCAGCAAACCGGGACAGGATAATGAAAAACTGTTTTTT. It yields the protein CASKPGQDNEKLFF. The chain recombines TRBV6-6 with TRBJ1-4; 8 nucleotides line up with TRBD1. This CDR3 has 14 amino acids. V was clipped by 7 bases and J by 4 bases; unmatched bases: 5. Germline loops: CDR1 MNHNY, CDR2 SVGAGI (reference sequence).

The chain combines TRBV5-1 with TRBJ1-5; D is uncertain. Germline V gene sequence: CDR1 SGHRS, CDR2 YFSETQ. With 0 bases removed from V and 0 bases from J, the gap between germline ends came to 10 bases. CDR3 length equals 16 residues. CDR3 sequence reads: CASSLDPSGSNQPQHF. Here the CDR3 DNA reads TGCGCCAGCAGCTTGGACCCGAGTGGTAGCAATCAGCCCCAGCATTTT.

This chain uses TRBV5-1 with TRBJ2-7; 14 bases map to TRBD2. The CDR3 runs 17 residues. CDR1 and CDR2 (germline): SGHRS, YFSETQ. V lost 3 bases to trimming and J lost 5 bases; unmatched junction nucleotides: 10. CDR3 DNA: TGCGCCAGCAGCTCCCGAGGACTAGCGGGAGGTAAGAACGAGCAGTACTTC. As protein: CASSSRGLAGGKNEQYF.

In nucleotides, the CDR3 is TGTGCCATCAGCCCCGGGGGAACTAGCACAGATACGCAGTATTTT. This encodes CAISPGGTSTDTQYF. The chain couples TRBV10-3 to TRBJ2-3; D possibly corresponds to TRBD2 (6 bases). CDR3 size: 15 residues. CDR1 ENHRY and CDR2 SYGVKD come from the germline V gene. V lost 6 bases, J lost 0 bases, and 13 bases lay in between.

DNA of the CDR3: TGTGCCAGCAGTTATAGCGGGGGGTACACAGATACGCAGTATTTT. Protein sequence: CASSYSGGYTDTQYF. This sequence joins TRBV6-5 and TRBJ2-3, with 10 bases aligning to TRBD2. The CDR3 has 15 residues. The germline V gene has CDR1 MNHEY and CDR2 SVGAGI. V was pared by 3 bases and J by 2 bases, with 2 bases of the junction left unmatched.